One sample yielded the 24 T cell receptor beta chains listed below, sequenced in a study of PD-L1 blockade in urothelial cancer. Profiling relied on immunoSEQ multiplex PCR, and the TCRdb table lists in-frame clones only, not all of them. The data contain approximately 51,000 clones, around 88% of them singletons. This specimen was PBMCs, taken around atezolizumab (anti-PD-L1) treatment. The receptors here all came from a man aged 60 to 69 with urothelial cancer.

This clone has more than one count but fewer than ten. The chain is built from TRBV6-6 and TRBJ1-1, with unresolved D. Germline assignment: CDR1 MNHNY and CDR2 SVGAGI (reference sequence). With 6 bases removed from V and 3 bases from J, the gap between germline ends came to 11 bases. The CDR3 spans 13 residues. This chain's CDR3 is CASSTDTYTEAFF. The CDR3 nucleotides are TGTGCCAGCAGCACCGACACCTACACTGAAGCTTTCTTT.

This chain uses TRBV4-3 with TRBJ2-7; tentative D call: TRBD2 (6 bases). The V end lost 3 bases, the J end lost 3 bases, and 15 bases lay between the germline ends. This CDR3 contains 15 residues. Germline lookup yields CDR1 LGHNA and CDR2 YSLEER. The CDR3 DNA reads TGCGCCAGCAGCCAGGGACTGGGCAGTCACTACGAGCAGTACTTC. It yields the protein CASSQGLGSHYEQYF.

The chain couples TRBV7-9 to TRBJ1-1, with 10 bases fitting TRBD1. The CDR3 length is 12 residues. Trimming removed 3 bases from V and 10 bases from J; junction bases left unmatched: 2. Looked up from germline, CDR1 is SEHNR and CDR2 is FQNEAQ (reference sequence). The CDR3 coding sequence is TGTGCCAGCAGCTTTGGACAGGGGGGAGCTTTCTTT. Protein: CASSFGQGGAFF.

The chain carries TRBV28 and TRBJ1-3, with TRBD1 as a possible D gene (5 bases). The V gene lost 9 bases and the J gene lost 0 bases, with 21 bases spanning the gap. Germline V lookup: CDR1 MDHEN, CDR2 SYDVKM. The length of the CDR3 is 17 residues. CDR3 sequence: CASHSGGDGYSGNTIYF. Written as DNA, the CDR3 is TGTGCCAGTCATTCGGGGGGTGACGGTTACTCTGGAAACACCATATATTTT. The full variable domain, with the rest looked up from reference TRBV28 and TRBJ1-3, is DVKVTQSSRYLVKRTGEKVFLECVQDMDHENMFWYRQDPGLGLRLIYFSYDVKMKEKGDIPEGYSVSREKKERFSLILESASTNQTSMYLCASHSGGDGYSGNTIYFGEGSWLTVV.

The CDR3 is CAISLKGVGDTDTQYF. CDR3 in DNA: TGTGCCATCAGCCTCAAGGGAGTGGGTGACACAGATACGCAGTATTTT. The V gene is TRBV10-3, the J gene TRBJ2-3; possible D gene TRBD2, 5 bases. The V end lost 6 bases, the J end lost 2 bases, and 18 bases lay between the germline ends. Germline CDR1 ENHRY, CDR2 SYGVKD. This CDR3 contains 16 residues.

The chain has TRBV30 and TRBJ2-3; 7 bases match TRBD2. The V segment lost 4 bases and the J segment 1 base; nucleotides outside the gene matches: 11. This CDR3 is 16 amino acids long. Germline V lookup: CDR1 GTSNPN, CDR2 SVGIG (reference sequence). CDR3 in amino acids: CAWTHQAGFGTDTQYF. In DNA, the CDR3 is TGTGCCTGGACCCACCAAGCGGGATTCGGCACAGATACGCAGTATTTT.

This clone was counted only a few times. The chain combines TRBV4-3 with TRBJ1-1, with D hard to call. Trimming cost V 0 bases and J 4 bases, with 6 bases left between them. Germline CDR1 reads LGHNA; CDR2 reads YSLEER. The CDR3 runs to 13 residues. CDR3: CASSQERVTEAFF. The CDR3 nucleotides read TGCGCCAGCAGCCAAGAGAGGGTCACTGAAGCTTTCTTT.

The genes are TRBV5-1 and TRBJ1-1; D remains ambiguous. Germline V gene lookup returns CDR1 SGHRS and CDR2 YFSETQ. V shed 4 bases and J shed 2 bases, with 6 bases lying between them. The CDR3 covers 12 residues. The CDR3 DNA reads TGCGCCAGCAGCCCCCCAAACACTGAAGCTTTCTTT. Residues: CASSPPNTEAFF. Supplemented by reference TRBV5-1 and TRBJ1-1, the full variable domain reads KAGVTQTPRYLIKTRGQQVTLSCSPISGHRSVSWYQQTPGQGLQFLFEYFSETQRNKGNFPGRFSGRQFSNSRSEMNVSTLELGDSALYLCASSPPNTEAFFGQGTRLTVV.

This rearrangement joins TRBV28 to TRBJ2-3, with D possibly TRBD2 on 5 matching bases. The CDR3 sequence is 15 residues long. Deletions cut 7 bases from V and 1 base from J, with 15 bases between. Germline V gene sequence: CDR1 MDHEN, CDR2 SYDVKM. CDR3 amino acids: CASTRGLSGTDTQYF. In DNA, the CDR3 is TGTGCCAGCACCCGCGGGCTCTCGGGCACAGATACGCAGTATTTT.

Turning to this clone: This CDR3 is also generated by other DNA sequences in the sample. The chain has TRBV18 and TRBJ2-7, with TRBD2 matching 7 bases. Germline V gives CDR1 KGHSH, CDR2 LQKENI. J lost 5 bases, V lost 3 bases, and 1 base had no gene match. There are 12 residues in the CDR3. The CDR3 nucleotides are TGTGCCAGCTCACCGGGAGGGGACGAGCAGTACTTC. Protein: CASSPGGDEQYF. The variable domain in full, completed from reference TRBV18 and TRBJ2-7, reads NAGVMQNPRHLVRRRGQEARLRCSPMKGHSHVYWYRQLPEEGLKFMVYLQKENIIDESGMPKERFSAEFPKEGPSILRIQQVVRGDSAAYFCASSPGGDEQYFGPGTRLTVT.

The CDR3 reads CASSLGVPDTQYF. The CDR3 DNA sequence: TGTGCCAGCAGCCTAGGAGTCCCAGATACGCAGTATTTT. The rearrangement uses TRBV9 and TRBJ2-3; D ambiguous. Germline loops: CDR1 SGDLS, CDR2 YYNGEE. The CDR3 extends over 13 amino acids. V lost 4 bases and J 4 bases, leaving 10 bases between the germline ends.

The chain combines TRBV12-5 with TRBJ2-1; tentatively, D is TRBD1 (6 bases). Trimming took off 6 bases at V and 5 bases at J, with 11 bases between the two ends. This CDR3 is 13 amino acids long. Germline V CDR1 and CDR2: LGHNT, FRNRAP. This chain's CDR3 is CASGKDRHNEQFF. In nucleotides, the CDR3 is TGTGCTAGTGGCAAGGACAGACACAATGAGCAGTTCTTC.

The V gene is TRBV15, the J gene TRBJ2-6; 8 bases align to TRBD1. Trimming cost V 5 bases and J 0 bases; bases outside gene matches: 12. The CDR3 is 19 residues long. From germline, CDR1 is LNHNV and CDR2 YYDKDF (reference sequence). The CDR3 loop is CATSQRLGTGLSGANVLTF. CDR3 in DNA: TGTGCCACCAGCCAGAGACTGGGGACAGGACTCTCTGGGGCCAACGTCCTGACTTTC.

The chain is built from TRBV5-1 and TRBJ2-7; the D gene is possibly TRBD1 (6 bases). Per the germline V gene, CDR1 is SGHRS and CDR2 is YFSETQ. This CDR3 is built from 15 residues. V was shortened by 0 bases and J by 2 bases, with 12 bases between the two germline ends. The CDR3 reads CASSLAGDNPYEQYF. The CDR3 nucleotides are TGCGCCAGCAGCTTGGCCGGGGACAACCCCTACGAGCAGTACTTC.

V gene TRBV6-5 combines with J gene TRBJ2-7; 11 positions agree with TRBD1. Germline V gives CDR1 MNHEY, CDR2 SVGAGI. J was trimmed by 3 bases and V by 6 bases; bases with no gene match: 7. The CDR3 spans 15 residues. The CDR3 spells CASSPGTGGYYEQYF. For the CDR3, the DNA is TGTGCCAGCAGCCCCGGGACAGGGGGGTACTACGAGCAGTACTTC.

This chain joins TRBV5-1 and TRBJ1-1; D might be TRBD1 (5 bases). V was clipped by 4 bases and J by 7 bases, with 11 bases between them. Germline V gene data show CDR1 as SGHRS and CDR2 as YFSETQ. The CDR3 is 12 amino acids. In DNA form, the CDR3 reads TGCGCCAGCAGCCGGACATTGGATGAAGCTTTCTTT. Translation: CASSRTLDEAFF.

The chain combines TRBV5-1 with TRBJ1-1, with 7 bases lining up with TRBD1. The CDR3 loop spans 14 amino acids. Germline trimming cut 3 bases from V and 1 base from J; bases unmatched to any gene: 3. Germline lookup yields CDR1 SGHRS and CDR2 YFSETQ. CDR3 bases: TGCGCCAGCAGCTGGGGACAGAGGAACACTGAAGCTTTCTTT. Translation gives CASSWGQRNTEAFF. Full variable domain (outside the CDR3, taken from reference TRBV5-1 and TRBJ1-1): KAGVTQTPRYLIKTRGQQVTLSCSPISGHRSVSWYQQTPGQGLQFLFEYFSETQRNKGNFPGRFSGRQFSNSRSEMNVSTLELGDSALYLCASSWGQRNTEAFFGQGTRLTVV.

This chain joins TRBV7-8 and TRBJ2-1, with 9 bases fitting TRBD2. Germline assignment: CDR1 SGHVS and CDR2 FQNEAQ. Trimming removed 1 base from V and 8 bases from J; junction bases left unmatched: 3. The length of the CDR3 is 14 residues. In DNA, the CDR3 is TGTGCCAGCAGCTTAGAGCGGGGGGAGGATGAGCAGTTCTTC. Translating it yields CASSLERGEDEQFF.

The table lists this clone with a count of one. This chain links TRBV10-3 with TRBJ1-2, with TRBD1 matching over 9 bases. Trimming at V came to 6 bases and at J to 4 bases, leaving 6 bases not matched to a gene. The CDR3 spans 14 residues. Germline V gene lookup returns CDR1 ENHRY and CDR2 SYGVKD. For the CDR3, the DNA is TGTGCCATCAGGGGGGACAGGGAATTCTATGGCTACACCTTC. This gives the protein CAIRGDREFYGYTF.

V usage is TRBV6-5 and J usage is TRBJ1-1; TRBD1 matches at 7 bases. The V gene's germline CDR1 is MNHEY and CDR2 SVGAGI. V gave up 6 bases and J gave up 5 bases; unmatched junction bases: 12. There are 15 residues in the CDR3. The CDR3 reads CASSYSTTGSTEAFF. The CDR3 coding sequence is TGTGCCAGCAGCTATTCAACGACAGGGTCTACTGAAGCTTTCTTT.

V gene TRBV30 combines with J gene TRBJ1-3; no clear D. The CDR3 has 12 amino acids. Trimming shortened V by 3 bases and J by 3 bases, and 6 bases separated the two germline ends. CDR1 and CDR2 from the germline V gene are GTSNPN and SVGIG (reference sequence). The CDR3 DNA follows: TGTGCCTGGAGACTTAATGGAAACACCATATATTTT. Amino acid sequence: CAWRLNGNTIYF.

This sequence joins TRBV29-1 and TRBJ1-2; no clear D. Germline values: CDR1 SQVTM, CDR2 ANQGSEA. Trimming shortened V by 4 bases and J by 1 base, and 10 bases separated the two germline ends. The CDR3 is made up of 13 amino acids. CDR3 amino acids: CSVVGGNNYGYTF. CDR3 DNA sequence: TGCAGCGTTGTGGGAGGAAATAACTATGGCTACACCTTC.

The rearrangement joins TRBV5-1 to TRBJ2-5, with 14 bases matching TRBD2. Germline V gene lookup returns CDR1 SGHRS and CDR2 YFSETQ. J was trimmed by 1 base and V by 1 base; bases with no gene match: 3. The CDR3 is 17 amino acids. Here the CDR3 DNA reads TGCGCCAGCAGCTTGATCGGACTAGCGGGGGGCCAAGAGACCCAGTACTTC. Amino acids: CASSLIGLAGGQETQYF.

The chain uses TRBV6-6 and TRBJ2-1; 7 nucleotides align to TRBD1. The length of the CDR3 is 14 residues. The germline V gene encodes CDR1 MNHNY and CDR2 SVGAGI (reference sequence). The V segment lost 8 bases and the J segment 3 bases; nucleotides outside the gene matches: 7. CDR3 bases: TGTGCCAGCCTTAGACAGGGTATCTACAATGAGCAGTTCTTC. Translated: CASLRQGIYNEQFF.